The 20 T cell receptor beta chains listed next were all sequenced from one sample in a study of T cells in Graves' hyperthyroidism and ophthalmopathy. Amplification of TCR beta CDR3 regions was performed using RNA transcripts as template. TCR CDR3 underwent first-round RT-PCR with the HTBI primer set. TCRdb fed the multiplex PCR reads into MiXCR, producing one record per CDR3 protein. The sample includes some 490,000 distinct CDR3 sequences, approximately 16% of them seen just once. The sample consisted of blood. The receptors were gathered from a woman in her 30s with Graves' ophthalmopathy.

The chain combines TRBV25-1 with TRBJ2-7; D call uncertain. CDR1 is MGHDK and CDR2 is SYGVNS in the germline V gene. V was clipped by 2 bases and J by 5 bases, with 10 bases between them. The CDR3 length is 13 residues. CDR3 residues: CASSELVSDEQYF. CDR3 coding DNA: TGTGCCAGCAGTGAACTCGTAAGCGACGAGCAGTACTTC.

To note about this clonotype: It is likely a read error, because the conserved phenylalanine at the end of the CDR3 is missing. The gene calls are TRBV2 and TRBJ2-7, with no clear D. Germline assignment: CDR1 SNHLY and CDR2 FYNNEI. This CDR3 comprises 15 residues. Trimming removed 0 bases at V and 0 bases at J, with 9 bases between. As DNA, the CDR3 is TGTGCCAGCAGTGAAGCTGAGCCGAGCTCCTACGAGCAGTACTTG. This sequence encodes CASSEAEPSSYEQYL.

This clonotype was detected many times. The gene calls are TRBV12-3 or TRBV12-4 and TRBJ2-7, with 7 bases identical to TRBD1. The CDR3 extends over 14 amino acids. V shed 6 bases and J 3 bases; nucleotides not matched to a gene: 8. The CDR3 region is CASRSTGVHYEQYF. The CDR3 bases are TGTGCCAGCAGGTCTACAGGGGTACACTACGAGCAGTACTTC.

This clonotype appeared many times. The chain recombines TRBV6-1 with TRBJ2-1, with D hard to call. V lost 2 bases, J lost 12 bases, and 8 bases lay in between. CDR1 MNHNS and CDR2 SASEGT come from the germline V gene. The CDR3 is 11 residues long. Here the CDR3 DNA reads TGTGCCAGCAGTGAACGTAAAGCGCAGTTCTTC. Encoded protein: CASSERKAQFF.

This clonotype came up many times. The V and J genes are TRBV11-2 and TRBJ2-1; D unresolved. The CDR3 runs 12 residues. V lost 5 bases to trimming and J lost 9 bases, with 11 bases between them. The germline V gene encodes CDR1 SGHAT and CDR2 FQNNGV. Written as DNA, the CDR3 is TGTGCCAGCAGCCTCGAGGTAGGTGAGCAGTTCTTC. Translated: CASSLEVGEQFF. Using reference TRBV11-2 and TRBJ2-1 for the parts outside the CDR3, the full variable domain is EAGVAQSPRYKIIEKRQSVAFWCNPISGHATLYWYQQILGQGPKLLIQFQNNGVVDDSQLPKDRFSAERLKGVDSTLKIQPAKLEDSAVYLCASSLEVGEQFFGPGTRLTVL.

The chain joins TRBV7-8 to TRBJ2-3; 12 bases are shared with TRBD2. Germline V gives CDR1 SGHVS, CDR2 FQNEAQ. The CDR3 has 16 residues. Trimming removed 6 bases from V and 4 bases from J; junction bases left unmatched: 8. CDR3 nucleotides: TGTGCCAGCAGTTTTGAGGGACTAGCGGGTTCAGATACGCAGTATTTT. Protein: CASSFEGLAGSDTQYF.

This clonotype was counted many times. The chain uses TRBV3-1 and TRBJ2-7; 7 nucleotides agree with TRBD2. V lost 3 bases to trimming and J lost 6 bases; unmatched junction nucleotides: 5. The germline CDR1 and CDR2 sequences are LGHDT and YNNKEL (reference sequence). The CDR3 consists of 13 residues. CDR3 residues: CASSHRDYLEQYF. The CDR3 DNA reads TGTGCCAGCAGCCATCGGGACTATCTCGAGCAGTACTTC.

This clonotype was counted a few times. This chain uses TRBV20-1 with TRBJ2-7; no clear D gene. V gave up 0 bases and J gave up 6 bases, with 15 bases separating them. This CDR3 contains 14 residues. Per germline, CDR1 DFQATT and CDR2 SNEGSKA (reference sequence). The CDR3 loop reads CSAREGPQEPEQYF. For the CDR3, the DNA is TGCAGTGCTAGAGAGGGCCCGCAGGAACCCGAGCAGTACTTC.

This clonotype was observed many times. V gene TRBV5-1 combines with J gene TRBJ2-3, with TRBD2 identical over 8 bases. The germline V gene encodes CDR1 SGHRS and CDR2 YFSETQ. After removal of 4 bases from V and 5 bases from J, the junction contained 12 bases not matched to a gene. This CDR3 contains 16 residues. For the CDR3, the DNA is TGCGCCAGCAGCAGCACGGGACTAGAGCTCGAAGATACGCAGTATTTT. Translated, it gives CASSSTGLELEDTQYF. Combining the CDR3 with reference TRBV5-1 and TRBJ2-3 gives the whole variable domain KAGVTQTPRYLIKTRGQQVTLSCSPISGHRSVSWYQQTPGQGLQFLFEYFSETQRNKGNFPGRFSGRQFSNSRSEMNVSTLELGDSALYLCASSSTGLELEDTQYFGPGTRLTVL.

This clonotype turned up a few times. The gene calls are TRBV27 and TRBJ2-1, with 8 bases fitting TRBD2. The trim removed 2 bases at V and 5 bases at J, leaving 5 bases unmatched. Germline lookup yields CDR1 MNHEY and CDR2 SMNVEV (reference sequence). This CDR3 comprises 15 residues. CDR3 loop: CASSLGTRGNNEQFF. As DNA, the CDR3 is TGTGCCAGCAGTTTAGGGACTAGGGGAAACAATGAGCAGTTCTTC.

This clonotype has a count of ten or more. The chain uses TRBV29-1 and TRBJ1-1; possible D gene TRBD1, 5 bases. The CDR3 is made up of 12 amino acids. Germline lookup yields CDR1 SQVTM and CDR2 ANQGSEA. V shed 3 bases and J shed 1 base, with 6 bases lying between them. Here the CDR3 reads CSVDGANTEAFF. The CDR3, as DNA: TGCAGCGTTGATGGGGCGAACACTGAAGCTTTCTTT.

This clonotype was seen ten or more times. The chain combines TRBV6-1 with TRBJ1-1; D is unclear. CDR3 length equals 13 residues. The V gene lost 6 bases and the J gene lost 0 bases, with 8 bases spanning the gap. Germline CDR1 and CDR2: MNHNS and SASEGT. The DNA for the CDR3 is TGTGCCAGCAGAGAAACAGTGAACACTGAAGCTTTCTTT. Its protein is CASRETVNTEAFF.

In this sample, this clonotype turned up many times. The chain is built from TRBV27 and TRBJ2-5; either TRBD1 or TRBD2 may supply D (5 bases each). V gave up 7 bases and J gave up 2 bases, with 8 bases separating them. The CDR3 covers 12 residues. From germline, CDR1 is MNHEY and CDR2 SMNVEV (reference sequence). CDR3 nucleotide sequence: TGTGCCAGCATGGGGGAACAAGAGACCCAGTACTTC. It translates to CASMGEQETQYF.

There are a few counts of this clonotype. V is TRBV4-3 and J is TRBJ1-6; D perhaps matches TRBD1 (5 bases). Germline lookup yields CDR1 LGHNA and CDR2 YSLEER. There are 17 residues in the CDR3. Trimming removed 0 bases from V and 10 bases from J, with 19 bases in between. The CDR3 protein is CASSQDRVGGFRSPLHF. The CDR3 DNA sequence: TGCGCCAGCAGCCAAGATCGGGTCGGGGGGTTTAGGTCACCCCTCCACTTT.

Ten or more counts support this clonotype. This rearrangement joins TRBV20-1 to TRBJ1-5; the D is unclear. With 6 bases removed from V and 5 bases from J, the gap between germline ends came to 11 bases. The CDR3 loop spans 12 amino acids. Germline V CDR1 and CDR2: DFQATT, SNEGSKA (reference sequence). In DNA form, the CDR3 reads TGCAGTGCGAAGACACCAGATCAGCCCCAGCATTTT. Its translation: CSAKTPDQPQHF.

The chain links TRBV20-1 to TRBJ2-1; D not certain. Germline-derived CDR1 and CDR2 are DFQATT and SNEGSKA (reference sequence). Between the trimmed V and J ends, which lost 3 bases and 0 bases, there was a span of 15 bases. This CDR3 contains 16 residues. The CDR3 spells CSARPHSPSSYNEQFF. Here the CDR3 DNA reads TGCAGTGCTAGGCCCCACTCCCCGAGCTCCTACAATGAGCAGTTCTTC.

This clonotype has a handful of counts. In DNA form, the CDR3 reads TGTGCCAGCAGCGTAGGGTCCGGCGGGGGGGGCATGAACACTGAAGCTTTCTTT. It codes for CASSVGSGGGGMNTEAFF. The rearrangement links TRBV9 to TRBJ1-1, with a possible D match to TRBD1 (6 bases). Trimming left V 0 bases short and J 0 bases short, with 18 bases between. Germline V gene sequence: CDR1 SGDLS, CDR2 YYNGEE. The CDR3 spans 18 residues.

V is TRBV15 and J is TRBJ2-7; TRBD1 matches 8 bases. The CDR3 covers 13 residues. Germline assignment: CDR1 LNHNV and CDR2 YYDKDF (reference sequence). Losses at the gene ends were 8 bases for V and 4 bases for J; bases not matched to a gene: 7. CDR3 amino acids: CATGFDRGYEQYF. For the CDR3, the DNA is TGTGCCACCGGTTTTGACAGGGGTTACGAGCAGTACTTC.

The table lists this clonotype with many counts. The rearrangement joins TRBV5-1 to TRBJ2-1; the D call may be TRBD1 or TRBD2 (5 bases each). Trimming cost V 3 bases and J 13 bases, with 23 bases left between them. Per germline, CDR1 SGHRS and CDR2 YFSETQ. There are 15 residues in the CDR3. CDR3 bases: TGCGCCAGCAGCTACGCTAACACCGGGACCACCGTTCAGTTCTTC. Translating gives CASSYANTGTTVQFF.

Comments on this clonotype: This may come from a read error, since a much larger clone is one base off. This chain links TRBV28 with TRBJ2-1; 9 bases align to TRBD1. Germline loops: CDR1 MDHEN, CDR2 SYDVKM. The CDR3 is 15 residues long. The CDR3 DNA is TGTGCCGGCAGTTTACCCGGACAGGGGTATAGTGAGCAGTTCTTC. Residues: CAGSLPGQGYSEQFF.